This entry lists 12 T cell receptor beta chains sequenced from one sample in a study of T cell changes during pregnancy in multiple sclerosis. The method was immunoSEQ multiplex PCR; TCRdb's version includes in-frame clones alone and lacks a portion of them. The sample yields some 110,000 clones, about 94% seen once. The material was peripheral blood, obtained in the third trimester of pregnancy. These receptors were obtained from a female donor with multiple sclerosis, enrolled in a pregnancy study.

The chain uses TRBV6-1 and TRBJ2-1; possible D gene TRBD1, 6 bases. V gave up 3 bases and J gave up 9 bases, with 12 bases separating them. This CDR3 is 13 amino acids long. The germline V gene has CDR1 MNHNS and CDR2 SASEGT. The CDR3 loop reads CASSDGTLSEQFF. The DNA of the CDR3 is TGTGCCAGCAGTGATGGGACATTAAGTGAGCAGTTCTTC.

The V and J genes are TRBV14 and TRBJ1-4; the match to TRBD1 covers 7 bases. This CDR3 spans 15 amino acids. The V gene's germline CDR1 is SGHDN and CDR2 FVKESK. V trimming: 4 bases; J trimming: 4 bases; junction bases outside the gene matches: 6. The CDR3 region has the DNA TGTGCCAGCAGCCTTACCGGGACAGTTAATGAAAAACTGTTTTTT. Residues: CASSLTGTVNEKLFF. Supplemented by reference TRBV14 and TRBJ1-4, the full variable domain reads EAGVTQFPSHSVIEKGQTVTLRCDPISGHDNLYWYRRVMGKEIKFLLHFVKESKQDESGMPNNRFLAERTGGTYSTLKVQPAELEDSGVYFCASSLTGTVNEKLFFGSGTQLSVL.

Written as DNA, the CDR3 is TGTGCCAGCGCCACAGGGGTGGCCAATGAGCAGTTCTTC. Translating gives CASATGVANEQFF. V usage is TRBV7-7 and J usage is TRBJ2-1, with 7 bases aligning to TRBD1. CDR1 is SSHAT, CDR2 FNYEAQ, per germline (reference sequence). Trimming took 8 bases from V and 6 from J; bases not matched to a gene: 7. The CDR3 contains 13 residues.

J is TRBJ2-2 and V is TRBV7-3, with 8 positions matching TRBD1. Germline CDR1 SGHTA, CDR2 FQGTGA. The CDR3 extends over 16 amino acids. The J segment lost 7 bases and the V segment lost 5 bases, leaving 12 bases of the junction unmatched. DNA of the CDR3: TGTGCCAGCAGCCCCAACCGATTACAGGGGGACGGGGAGCTGTTTTTT. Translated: CASSPNRLQGDGELFF.

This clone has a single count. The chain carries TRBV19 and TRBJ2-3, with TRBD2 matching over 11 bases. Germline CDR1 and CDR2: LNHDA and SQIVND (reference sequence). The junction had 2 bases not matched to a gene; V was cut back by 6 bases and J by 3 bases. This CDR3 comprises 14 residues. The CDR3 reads CASRTSGTTDTQYF. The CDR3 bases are TGTGCCAGTAGGACTAGCGGGACTACAGATACGCAGTATTTT.

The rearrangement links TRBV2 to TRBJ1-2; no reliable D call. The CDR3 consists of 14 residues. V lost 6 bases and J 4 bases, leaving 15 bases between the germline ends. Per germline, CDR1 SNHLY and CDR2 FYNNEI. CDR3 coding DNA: TGTGCCAGCAGCGGGTCTTCAGGAGGCTATGGCTACACCTTC. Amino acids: CASSGSSGGYGYTF.

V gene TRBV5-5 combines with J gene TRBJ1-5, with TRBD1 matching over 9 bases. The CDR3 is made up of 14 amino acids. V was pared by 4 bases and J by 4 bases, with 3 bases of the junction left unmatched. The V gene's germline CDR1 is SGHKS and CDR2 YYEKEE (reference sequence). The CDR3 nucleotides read TGTGCCAGCAGCACCGGACAGGGGAATCAGCCCCAGCATTTT. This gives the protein CASSTGQGNQPQHF.

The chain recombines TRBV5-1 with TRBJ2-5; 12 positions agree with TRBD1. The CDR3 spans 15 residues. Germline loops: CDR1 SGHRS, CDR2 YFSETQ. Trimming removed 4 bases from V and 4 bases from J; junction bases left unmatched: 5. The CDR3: CASSRGQGAGETQYF. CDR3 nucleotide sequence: TGCGCCAGCAGCCGGGGACAGGGGGCAGGAGAGACCCAGTACTTC.

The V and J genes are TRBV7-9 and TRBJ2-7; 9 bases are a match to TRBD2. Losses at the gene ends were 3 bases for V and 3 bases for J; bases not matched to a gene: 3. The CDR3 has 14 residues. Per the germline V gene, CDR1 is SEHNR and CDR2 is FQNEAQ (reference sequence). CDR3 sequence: CASSFSGRNYEQYF. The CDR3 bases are TGTGCCAGCAGCTTCAGCGGGAGGAACTACGAGCAGTACTTC.

Written as DNA, the CDR3 is TGTGCCAGTAGTATTCAGGGTTTCGGGTACACCGGGGAGCTGTTTTTT. It codes for CASSIQGFGYTGELFF. The chain joins TRBV19 to TRBJ2-2; tentative D call: TRBD1 (5 bases). V lost 3 bases and J lost 3, with 14 bases in between. The CDR3 contains 16 residues. CDR1 and CDR2 from the germline V gene are LNHDA and SQIVND (reference sequence). The full variable domain, its missing parts supplied by reference TRBV19 and TRBJ2-2, is DGGITQSPKYLFRKEGQNVTLSCEQNLNHDAMYWYRQDPGQGLRLIYYSQIVNDFQKGDIAEGYSVSREKKESFPLTVTSAQKNPTAFYLCASSIQGFGYTGELFFGEGSRLTVL.

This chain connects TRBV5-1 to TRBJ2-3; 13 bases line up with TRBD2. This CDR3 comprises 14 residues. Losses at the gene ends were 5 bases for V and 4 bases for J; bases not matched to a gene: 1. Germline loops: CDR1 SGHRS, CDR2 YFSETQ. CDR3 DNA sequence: TGCGCCAGCAGACTAGCGGGAGGGGCAGATACGCAGTATTTT. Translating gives CASRLAGGADTQYF.

The CDR3 DNA reads as TGTGCCAGCAGTAGAGGGACAGGGGGATTGAACGGCAATCAGCCCCAGCATTTT. Translating gives CASSRGTGGLNGNQPQHF. The rearrangement links TRBV28 to TRBJ1-5; 11 bases line up with TRBD1. This CDR3 contains 18 residues. CDR1 is MDHEN, CDR2 SYDVKM, per germline. J gave up 2 bases and V 5 bases, and 11 bases lay outside the gene matches. Variable domain in full (rest from reference TRBV28 and TRBJ1-5): DVKVTQSSRYLVKRTGEKVFLECVQDMDHENMFWYRQDPGLGLRLIYFSYDVKMKEKGDIPEGYSVSREKKERFSLILESASTNQTSMYLCASSRGTGGLNGNQPQHFGDGTRLSIL.